Following are 3 T cell receptor beta chains from one sample sequenced in a study of beta chain features in type 1 diabetes. Expressed TCRB transcripts were sequenced, since all the RNA that had been isolated was reverse transcribed. Sequenced by immunoSEQ multiplex PCR; TCRdb stores in-frame clones only, minus some. The top ten clones hold 0.44% of a sample with 300,000 to 400,000 clones, approximately 8% of them seen once. Sequencing was performed on central memory CD4+ T cells from blood. These receptors came from a woman under 30 in good health.

The table lists this clone with a few counts. The chain uses TRBV29-1 and TRBJ2-1; D perhaps matches TRBD2 (7 bases). V lost 7 bases and J lost 0, with 19 bases in between. Germline lookup yields CDR1 SQVTM and CDR2 ANQGSEA. This CDR3 has 16 residues. The CDR3 protein is CSGTGGAANSYNEQFF. The CDR3 region has the DNA TGCAGCGGGACTGGGGGGGCAGCGAACTCCTACAATGAGCAGTTCTTC.

A few counts support this clone. This chain connects TRBV2 to TRBJ2-5; TRBD2 is a possible D gene (6 bases). The end of the DNA fits TRBJ2-7 better, so the J call may be wrong. The CDR3 consists of 14 residues. CDR1 and CDR2 (germline): SNHLY, FYNNEI. The CDR3 nucleotides read TGTGCCAGCAGTGTTGGGGGGACCTCCTACGAGCAGTACTTC. As protein: CASSVGGTSYEQYF.

The sample holds a few counts of this clone. The chain links TRBV15 to TRBJ2-3; 7 positions agree with TRBD1. The germline gives CDR1 LNHNV, CDR2 YYDKDF (reference sequence). This CDR3 spans 17 amino acids. Losses at the gene ends were 3 bases for V and 4 bases for J; bases not matched to a gene: 13. CDR3 loop: CATSRGTGARWADTQYF. The CDR3 DNA is TGTGCCACCAGCAGGGGAACAGGGGCGAGGTGGGCAGATACGCAGTATTTT.